Listed below are T cell receptor beta chains from one sample, sequenced in a study of control samples from healthy donors and cancer patients. TCRdb keeps only in-frame clones here, not all; method: immunoSEQ multiplex PCR. Counted here are some 80,000 clones, approximately 90% occurring once; the ten biggest clones make up under 2%. The sequencing input was PBMCs. These TCRs come from a woman in her fifties or sixties with head and neck cancer. Both conserved end residues are part of each CDR3. The D gene is left open where the match is weak. Some rows mark clone size as missing; the rest say once, few, many or name a class of expanded clone.

V: TRBV7-2; J: TRBJ2-5; size: .; D: .; DNA: TGTGCCAGCAGCTCCCGCGACACGCAAATATCCCGGGAGACCCAGTACTTC; CDR3: CASSSRDTQISRETQYF
V: TRBV5-1; J: TRBJ2-1; size: .; D: TRBD2; DNA: TGCGCCAGCAGCTTGGAGGGGACTAGTAAACAGTTCTTC; CDR3: CASSLEGTSKQFF
V: TRBV20-1; J: TRBJ2-1; size: few; D: .; DNA: TGCAGTGTGTCCGAATACAATGAGCAGTTCTTC; CDR3: CSVSEYNEQFF
V: TRBV3-1/TRBV3-2; J: TRBJ1-3; size: .; D: .; DNA: TGTGCCAGCAGCCAGGGGTCTGGAAACACCATATATTTT; CDR3: CASSQGSGNTIYF
V: TRBV19; J: TRBJ2-4; size: .; D: .; DNA: TGTGCCAGTAGTATCCCCATCCCTCAGGGGAGCAAAAACATTCAGTACTTC; CDR3: CASSIPIPQGSKNIQYF
V: TRBV19; J: TRBJ1-4; size: .; D: .; DNA: TGTGCCAGTAGTTTATACGGGGCAGCTGAAAAACTGTTTTTT; CDR3: CASSLYGAAEKLFF
V: TRBV27; J: TRBJ2-2; size: .; D: .; DNA: TGTGCCAGCAACTATAGGGGGAACGGGGAGCTGTTTTTT; CDR3: CASNYRGNGELFF
V: TRBV4-2; J: TRBJ1-4; size: few; D: TRBD1; DNA: TGTGCCAGCAGCCACCCAAGACAGGGGTTTGGAACTAATGAAAAACTGTTTTTT; CDR3: CASSHPRQGFGTNEKLFF
V: TRBV6-1; J: TRBJ2-7; size: .; D: .; DNA: TGTGCCAGCAGTGAACCGGAGTCTGGGCAGTACTTC; CDR3: CASSEPESGQYF
V: TRBV18; J: TRBJ1-1; size: .; D: .; DNA: TGTGCCAGCTCACCAGCAGGGGCCGAAGAGAACACTGAAGCTTTCTTT; CDR3: CASSPAGAEENTEAFF
V: TRBV5-1; J: TRBJ1-6; size: few; D: TRBD1; DNA: TGCGCCAGCAGCCGCTCCGGGACAGGGGGTTCACCCCTCCACTTT; CDR3: CASSRSGTGGSPLHF
V: TRBV7-8; J: TRBJ2-1; size: .; D: TRBD2; DNA: TGTGCCAGCAGCTTAGCGCAAGCGGGAGATTTTAATGGGCAGTTCTTC; CDR3: CASSLAQAGDFNGQFF
V: TRBV13; J: TRBJ1-1; size: once; D: TRBD1; DNA: TGTGCCAGCAGCGTGACAGGGGTAGGGATGAACACTGAAGCTTTCTTT; CDR3: CASSVTGVGMNTEAFF
V: TRBV7-8; J: TRBJ1-3; size: .; D: .; DNA: TGTGCCAGCAGCTTAGGTGTCTCAGGGTACTCTGGAAACACCATATATTTT; CDR3: CASSLGVSGYSGNTIYF
V: TRBV11-2; J: TRBJ2-5; size: .; D: .; DNA: TGTGCCAGCAGCCATGACATCCAAGTCCAAGAGACCCAGTACTTC; CDR3: CASSHDIQVQETQYF
V: TRBV19; J: TRBJ2-5; size: .; D: .; DNA: TGTGCCAGTAGTATGGGAGAGGGAGAGACCCAGTACTTC; CDR3: CASSMGEGETQYF
V: TRBV10-3; J: TRBJ1-1; size: .; D: .; DNA: TGTGCCATTCAGGCGAGCACTGAAGCTTTCTTT; CDR3: CAIQASTEAFF
V: TRBV2; J: TRBJ2-7; size: .; D: .; DNA: TGTGCCAGCAGTGTTGGCGGCAGGGGCTACGAGCAGTACTTC; CDR3: CASSVGGRGYEQYF
V: TRBV7-6; J: TRBJ2-7; size: .; D: .; DNA: TGTGCCAGCAGCTTAGACCCGGACGAGCAGTACTTC; CDR3: CASSLDPDEQYF
V: TRBV15; J: TRBJ2-1; size: once; D: TRBD2; DNA: TGTGCCACCAGCAGAGATTTAGCGGGAGACAATGAGCAGTTCTTC; CDR3: CATSRDLAGDNEQFF
V: TRBV11-2; J: TRBJ2-7; size: .; D: .; DNA: TGTGCCAGCAGCTTAGGGCGGTGGGGGGGGCGAGTGCCCGAGCAGTACTTC; CDR3: CASSLGRWGGRVPEQYF
V: TRBV28; J: TRBJ1-5; size: .; D: .; DNA: TGTGCCAGCAGTTTATCAATGGGGGGTCAGCCCCAGCATTTT; CDR3: CASSLSMGGQPQHF
V: TRBV5-4; J: TRBJ2-5; size: .; D: .; DNA: TGTGCCAGCAGCTTGATTAACAGGGAGGAGACCCAGTACTTC; CDR3: CASSLINREETQYF
V: TRBV18; J: TRBJ1-5; size: few; D: .; DNA: TGTGCCAGCTCACCAGGGGGGGCAGCTCAGCCCCAGCATTTT; CDR3: CASSPGGAAQPQHF
V: TRBV5-1; J: TRBJ2-3; size: .; D: TRBD2; DNA: TGCGCCAGCAGCTTGGTTCTTCTAGCGGGAGTGTCTAGCACAGATACGCAGTATTTT; CDR3: CASSLVLLAGVSSTDTQYF
V: TRBV5-4; J: TRBJ2-3; size: .; D: .; DNA: TGTGCCAGCAGCACGTATAGCGGCAGAGATGCAGATACGCAGTATTTT; CDR3: CASSTYSGRDADTQYF
V: TRBV24-1; J: TRBJ2-1; size: .; D: .; DNA: TGTGCCACCAGTGACCCGGGACCGGGCTCCTACAATGAGCAGTTCTTC; CDR3: CATSDPGPGSYNEQFF
V: TRBV7-9; J: TRBJ2-3; size: .; D: .; DNA: TGTGCCAGCAGCTACTACCGGGATACGCAGTATTTT; CDR3: CASSYYRDTQYF
V: TRBV7-6; J: TRBJ2-7; size: .; D: .; DNA: TGTGCCAGCAGCTTAGCGTCAGGGGACTCCTACGAGCAGTACTTC; CDR3: CASSLASGDSYEQYF
V: TRBV7-2; J: TRBJ1-6; size: .; D: .; DNA: TGTGCCAGCAGCCTAGTCTCGAATTCACCCCTCCACTTT; CDR3: CASSLVSNSPLHF
V: TRBV4-1; J: TRBJ1-1; size: once; D: .; DNA: TGCGCCAGCAGCCAAGATTTTGGGGGGTATGAAGCTTTCTTT; CDR3: CASSQDFGGYEAFF
V: TRBV7-9; J: TRBJ2-2; size: .; D: TRBD1; DNA: TGTGCCAGCAGGGGACAGGGGGACACCGGGGAGCTGTTTTTT; CDR3: CASRGQGDTGELFF
V: TRBV12-3/TRBV12-4; J: TRBJ2-1; size: .; D: .; DNA: TGTGCCAGCAGTCCCCTTAGCTACCATTTCTTC; CDR3: CASSPLSYHFF
V: TRBV7-6; J: TRBJ2-7; size: .; D: TRBD2; DNA: TGTGCCAGCAGCTTACTAGGGACTAGCGGTTCCTACGAGCAGTACTTC; CDR3: CASSLLGTSGSYEQYF
V: TRBV27; J: TRBJ2-5; size: .; D: TRBD2; DNA: TGTGCCAGCAGTTTAAGGCCCCCTCTGGCGGGAGGATTTGGGGAGACCCAGTACTTC; CDR3: CASSLRPPLAGGFGETQYF
V: TRBV29-1; J: TRBJ1-2; size: .; D: TRBD1; DNA: TGCAGCGCTCCGTCGAGGAGGGACAGGGAAGACTATGGCTACACCTTC; CDR3: CSAPSRRDREDYGYTF
V: TRBV10-2; J: TRBJ1-1; size: .; D: .; DNA: TGCGCCAGCCGGGGACCAGGTGAAGCTTTCTTT; CDR3: CASRGPGEAFF
V: TRBV11-3; J: TRBJ2-1; size: few; D: .; DNA: TGTGCCAGCAGCTTAGAGGCGGGGAGCAATGAGCAGTTCTTC; CDR3: CASSLEAGSNEQFF
V: TRBV11-2; J: TRBJ2-5; size: .; D: TRBD2; DNA: TGTGCCAGCAGCTTAGATCTAGGAACTAGCGGGGAGACCCAGTACTTC; CDR3: CASSLDLGTSGETQYF
V: TRBV5-1; J: TRBJ1-4; size: .; D: TRBD1; DNA: TGCGCCAGCAGCCGCCGGGACAGGGATTCTAATGAAAAACTGTTTTTT; CDR3: CASSRRDRDSNEKLFF
V: TRBV14; J: TRBJ1-1; size: .; D: .; DNA: TGTGCCAGCAGCGCCACTGACAGAATGAACACTGAAGCTTTCTTT; CDR3: CASSATDRMNTEAFF
V: TRBV25-1; J: TRBJ2-5; size: .; D: .; DNA: TGTGCCAGCAGTCCGTCGACGCCGAAAGAGACCCAGTACTTC; CDR3: CASSPSTPKETQYF
V: TRBV7-6; J: TRBJ2-7; size: .; D: TRBD1; DNA: TGTGCCAGCAGCCGAGGGACAGGTAACGAGCAGTACTTC; CDR3: CASSRGTGNEQYF
V: TRBV5-4; J: TRBJ2-7; size: .; D: TRBD2; DNA: TGTGCCAGCAGCCCAGGGACTAGCGGAACCTACGAGCAGTACTTC; CDR3: CASSPGTSGTYEQYF
V: TRBV24-1; J: TRBJ2-3; size: .; D: TRBD2; DNA: TGTGCCACCAGCGAGACGAGCGGGATCAAAGATACGCAGTATTTT; CDR3: CATSETSGIKDTQYF
V: TRBV14; J: TRBJ2-7; size: .; D: .; DNA: TGTGCCAGCAGCCCGACGCCCTACGAGCAGTACTTC; CDR3: CASSPTPYEQYF
V: TRBV5-4; J: TRBJ2-1; size: .; D: TRBD2; DNA: TGTGCCAGCAGCACTAAAACTAGCGGGAGCCTCAATGAGCAGTTCTTC; CDR3: CASSTKTSGSLNEQFF
V: TRBV9; J: TRBJ2-7; size: .; D: TRBD2; DNA: TGTGCCAGCAGAGACGGACTAGCGGGAAAGACCGCCTACGAGCAGTACTTC; CDR3: CASRDGLAGKTAYEQYF
V: TRBV5-1; J: TRBJ2-7; size: .; D: TRBD1; DNA: TGCGCCAGCAGCCACCGGGACAGATATTACGAGCAGTACTTC; CDR3: CASSHRDRYYEQYF
V: TRBV4-3; J: TRBJ2-2; size: .; D: .; DNA: TGCGCCAGCAGCCAAGGTAATAGCGGCCCAGAGGACGGGGACACCGGGGAGCTGTTTTTT; CDR3: CASSQGNSGPEDGDTGELFF
V: TRBV5-4; J: TRBJ2-1; size: .; D: TRBD1; DNA: TGTGCCAGCAGCGAGGGACAGGGTTTTCGCAATGAGCAGTTCTTC; CDR3: CASSEGQGFRNEQFF
V: TRBV4-2; J: TRBJ1-1; size: .; D: .; DNA: TGTGCCAGCAGCCCTGGGACTCTGAACACTGAAGCTTTCTTT; CDR3: CASSPGTLNTEAFF
V: TRBV21-1; J: TRBJ2-5; size: .; D: .; DNA: TGTGCCAGCCCCAGTGAGGGGGACCAAGAGACCCAGTACTTC; CDR3: CASPSEGDQETQYF
V: TRBV19; J: TRBJ1-5; size: once; D: .; DNA: TGTGCCAGTAGTATCCAGGTAACTCAGCCCCAGCATTTT; CDR3: CASSIQVTQPQHF
V: TRBV6-5; J: TRBJ2-2; size: .; D: .; DNA: TGTGCCAGCCGGCGGAACACCGGGGAGCTGTTTTTT; CDR3: CASRRNTGELFF
V: TRBV24-1; J: TRBJ2-7; size: .; D: .; DNA: TGTGCCACCAGTGATTCCGACGGAACCTACGAGCAGTACTTC; CDR3: CATSDSDGTYEQYF